This entry features one TCR beta chain sequence. This entry belongs to a study of blood T cell repertoires in COVID-19. TCRdb's table, derived via immunoSEQ multiplex PCR, lists solely in-frame clones and lacks some. The sample yields 350,000 to 450,000 clones, roughly 90% seen once. This CDR3 contains 14 residues. Germline loops: CDR1 MGHRA, CDR2 YSYEKL. Trimming cost V 6 bases and J 5 bases, with 13 bases left between them. The sample was peripheral blood. The clonotype was recovered from a man aged 40-50 years with acute or convalescent COVID-19. The V and J genes are TRBV4-1 and TRBJ1-4, with D tentatively TRBD1 (6 bases). The CDR3 region is CASSLKQGNEKLFF. The CDR3 DNA sequence: TGCGCCAGCAGTTTGAAGCAGGGGAATGAAAAACTGTTTTTT.